One T cell receptor (beta chain) is described in this entry. The entry originates in a study of identical twins. With 6 bases clipped from V and 2 bases from J, the junction kept 3 bases outside the gene matches. This CDR3 region has 12 residues. From germline, CDR1 is DFQATT and CDR2 SNEGSKA (reference sequence). One entry per CDR3 protein, called by TCRdb with MiXCR from the 5' RACE reads. The data show about 690,000 distinct CDR3 sequences, roughly 20% seen once. In addition, the sample was reused for a study of T cells expressing NK-cell markers. That study reports: One of the eight sequenced donors was seronegative, whereas the other seven were HCMV-seropositive.

The chain combines TRBV20-1 with TRBJ2-7, with 8 bases matching TRBD1. Sequencing was performed on PBMCs. The receptor was isolated from a woman under 30 in good health. CDR3 sequence reads: CSATGGAYEQYF. The DNA of the CDR3 is TGCAGTGCCACAGGGGGAGCCTACGAGCAGTACTTC.